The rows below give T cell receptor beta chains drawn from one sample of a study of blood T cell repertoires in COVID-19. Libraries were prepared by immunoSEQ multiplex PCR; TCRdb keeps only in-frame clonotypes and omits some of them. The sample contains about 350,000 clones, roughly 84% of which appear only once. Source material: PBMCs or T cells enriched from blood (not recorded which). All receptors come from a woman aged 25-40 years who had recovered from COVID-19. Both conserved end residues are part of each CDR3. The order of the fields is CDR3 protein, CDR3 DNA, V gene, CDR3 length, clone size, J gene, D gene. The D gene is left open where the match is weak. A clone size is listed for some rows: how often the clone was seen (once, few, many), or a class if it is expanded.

cdr3_aa: CASTEVGTEAFF
cdr3_nt: TGCGCCAGCACCGAAGTCGGCACTGAAGCTTTCTTT
v_call: TRBV5-1
cdr3_length: 12
clone_size: NA
j_call: TRBJ1-1
d_call: NA

cdr3_aa: CASNGGVSETQYF
cdr3_nt: TGCGCCAGCAATGGGGGGGTATCCGAGACCCAGTACTTC
v_call: TRBV5-1
cdr3_length: 13
clone_size: NA
j_call: TRBJ2-5
d_call: TRBD2

cdr3_aa: CASSPNSGDTIYF
cdr3_nt: TGTGCCAGCAGCCCGAATTCCGGGGACACCATATATTTT
v_call: TRBV11-3
cdr3_length: 13
clone_size: NA
j_call: TRBJ1-3
d_call: NA

cdr3_aa: CASSSRDREAYEQYF
cdr3_nt: TGTGCCAGCAGCTCCCGGGACAGGGAGGCCTACGAGCAGTACTTC
v_call: TRBV7-9
cdr3_length: 15
clone_size: few
j_call: TRBJ2-7
d_call: TRBD1

cdr3_aa: CASSTGGQGAYGYTF
cdr3_nt: TGTGCCAGCAGCACCGGGGGACAGGGAGCCTATGGCTACACCTTC
v_call: TRBV7-9
cdr3_length: 15
clone_size: NA
j_call: TRBJ1-2
d_call: TRBD1

cdr3_aa: CASSSRGQTQYF
cdr3_nt: TGTGCCAGCAGTTCCAGGGGACAGACCCAGTACTTC
v_call: TRBV27
cdr3_length: 12
clone_size: NA
j_call: TRBJ2-5
d_call: NA

cdr3_aa: CSVEDSRTDTQYF
cdr3_nt: TGCAGCGTTGAGGACAGCCGCACAGATACGCAGTATTTT
v_call: TRBV29-1
cdr3_length: 13
clone_size: once
j_call: TRBJ2-3
d_call: NA

cdr3_aa: CASSLGSSYNSPLHF
cdr3_nt: TGTGCCAGCAGTCTGGGGAGCTCCTATAATTCACCCCTCCACTTT
v_call: TRBV7-2
cdr3_length: 15
clone_size: NA
j_call: TRBJ1-6
d_call: NA

cdr3_aa: CASSLATGITEAFF
cdr3_nt: TGCGCCAGCAGCTTGGCGACAGGGATAACTGAAGCTTTCTTT
v_call: TRBV5-1
cdr3_length: 14
clone_size: NA
j_call: TRBJ1-1
d_call: TRBD1

cdr3_aa: CASKGRNEQFF
cdr3_nt: TGTGCCAGCAAGGGGAGGAATGAGCAGTTCTTC
v_call: TRBV12-3/TRBV12-4
cdr3_length: 11
clone_size: NA
j_call: TRBJ2-1
d_call: NA

cdr3_aa: CATSRDPTGVSETQYF
cdr3_nt: TGTGCCACCAGCAGAGATCCCACAGGGGTATCCGAGACCCAGTACTTC
v_call: TRBV15
cdr3_length: 16
clone_size: NA
j_call: TRBJ2-5
d_call: TRBD1

cdr3_aa: CASRAGGLEKLFF
cdr3_nt: TGTGCCAGCAGGGCAGGGGGCCTGGAAAAACTGTTTTTT
v_call: TRBV28
cdr3_length: 13
clone_size: NA
j_call: TRBJ1-4
d_call: TRBD1

cdr3_aa: CASSFEGRTEAFF
cdr3_nt: TGTGCCAGCAGCTTTGAGGGGAGGACTGAAGCTTTCTTT
v_call: TRBV7-8
cdr3_length: 13
clone_size: NA
j_call: TRBJ1-1
d_call: NA

cdr3_aa: CASSAGQTDGYTF
cdr3_nt: TGCGCCAGCAGCGCGGGACAGACGGATGGCTACACCTTC
v_call: TRBV5-1
cdr3_length: 13
clone_size: few
j_call: TRBJ1-2
d_call: TRBD1

cdr3_aa: CASTRAANYQETQYF
cdr3_nt: TGTGCCAGCACGCGGGCAGCGAATTACCAAGAGACCCAGTACTTC
v_call: TRBV7-2
cdr3_length: 15
clone_size: NA
j_call: TRBJ2-5
d_call: NA

cdr3_aa: CASTGTGDPYEQYF
cdr3_nt: TGTGCCAGCACCGGGACAGGGGACCCCTACGAGCAGTACTTC
v_call: TRBV6-5
cdr3_length: 14
clone_size: once
j_call: TRBJ2-7
d_call: TRBD1

cdr3_aa: CASSLDRGIYGYTF
cdr3_nt: TGTGCCAGCAGTTTAGACAGGGGTATCTATGGCTACACCTTC
v_call: TRBV28
cdr3_length: 14
clone_size: NA
j_call: TRBJ1-2
d_call: TRBD1

cdr3_aa: CASSLGGNEKLFF
cdr3_nt: TGTGCCAGCAGCTTGGGAGGAAATGAAAAACTGTTTTTT
v_call: TRBV5-6
cdr3_length: 13
clone_size: NA
j_call: TRBJ1-4
d_call: NA

cdr3_aa: CASSRGDWEAFF
cdr3_nt: TGTGCCAGCAGCCGGGGGGATTGGGAAGCTTTCTTT
v_call: TRBV5-5
cdr3_length: 12
clone_size: NA
j_call: TRBJ1-1
d_call: NA

cdr3_aa: CASSQDLPDRIRGVLTF
cdr3_nt: TGCGCCAGCAGCCAAGATCTTCCGGACAGAATTCGCGGTGTCCTGACTTTC
v_call: TRBV4-3
cdr3_length: 17
clone_size: NA
j_call: TRBJ2-6
d_call: NA

cdr3_aa: CASRLGLAGGPRTGELFF
cdr3_nt: TGTGCCAGCAGACTAGGACTAGCGGGGGGCCCCAGGACCGGGGAGCTGTTTTTT
v_call: TRBV28
cdr3_length: 18
clone_size: NA
j_call: TRBJ2-2
d_call: TRBD2

cdr3_aa: CAWIQAAGADTQYF
cdr3_nt: TGTGCCTGGATTCAGGCTGCAGGGGCAGATACGCAGTATTTT
v_call: TRBV30
cdr3_length: 14
clone_size: NA
j_call: TRBJ2-3
d_call: NA

cdr3_aa: CASSLGDREVNEKLFF
cdr3_nt: TGTGCCAGCAGTTTAGGGGACAGGGAAGTTAATGAAAAACTGTTTTTT
v_call: TRBV28
cdr3_length: 16
clone_size: few
j_call: TRBJ1-4
d_call: TRBD1

cdr3_aa: CASSPPSGGSYEQYF
cdr3_nt: TGTGCCAGCAGCCCTCCTAGCGGGGGTAGTTACGAGCAGTACTTC
v_call: TRBV7-8
cdr3_length: 15
clone_size: NA
j_call: TRBJ2-7
d_call: TRBD2

cdr3_aa: CASSSRTGLQSNSPLHF
cdr3_nt: TGTGCCAGCAGCTCCAGGACAGGACTGCAATCAAATTCACCCCTCCACTTT
v_call: TRBV7-8
cdr3_length: 17
clone_size: few
j_call: TRBJ1-6
d_call: TRBD1

cdr3_aa: CASSVGGTSNQPQHF
cdr3_nt: TGTGCCAGCAGCGTAGGAGGGACAAGCAATCAGCCCCAGCATTTT
v_call: TRBV9
cdr3_length: 15
clone_size: NA
j_call: TRBJ1-5
d_call: NA

cdr3_aa: CASSLPSGGPNTGELFF
cdr3_nt: TGTGCCAGCAGCTTACCCAGCGGGGGACCGAACACCGGGGAGCTGTTTTTT
v_call: TRBV7-6
cdr3_length: 17
clone_size: NA
j_call: TRBJ2-2
d_call: TRBD2

cdr3_aa: CASSLPPSGGIRTTDTQYF
cdr3_nt: TGTGCCAGCAGCTTACCCCCTAGCGGGGGGATAAGAACCACAGATACGCAGTATTTT
v_call: TRBV11-2
cdr3_length: 19
clone_size: few
j_call: TRBJ2-3
d_call: TRBD2

cdr3_aa: CASSFDGGAGDTQYF
cdr3_nt: TGTGCCAGCAGCTTCGACGGGGGGGCGGGAGATACGCAGTATTTT
v_call: TRBV7-2
cdr3_length: 15
clone_size: NA
j_call: TRBJ2-3
d_call: TRBD2

cdr3_aa: CASSLGAPRSGNTIYF
cdr3_nt: TGTGCCAGCAGCTTAGGGGCCCCCCGCTCTGGAAACACCATATATTTT
v_call: TRBV13
cdr3_length: 16
clone_size: once
j_call: TRBJ1-3
d_call: NA

cdr3_aa: CATSERGGRGNEQFF
cdr3_nt: TGTGCCACCAGTGAGCGGGGGGGCCGGGGAAATGAGCAGTTCTTC
v_call: TRBV24-1
cdr3_length: 15
clone_size: NA
j_call: TRBJ2-1
d_call: TRBD2

cdr3_aa: CATSRGDRGLAKNIQYF
cdr3_nt: TGTGCCACCAGCAGAGGGGACAGGGGACTAGCCAAAAACATTCAGTACTTC
v_call: TRBV15
cdr3_length: 17
clone_size: NA
j_call: TRBJ2-4
d_call: TRBD1

cdr3_aa: CASSPGQGVSYEQYF
cdr3_nt: TGCGCCAGCAGCCCCGGACAGGGGGTTTCCTACGAGCAGTACTTC
v_call: TRBV5-1
cdr3_length: 15
clone_size: NA
j_call: TRBJ2-7
d_call: TRBD1

cdr3_aa: CAGTSKIPNQPQHF
cdr3_nt: TGTGCCGGGACCAGTAAGATTCCCAATCAGCCCCAGCATTTT
v_call: TRBV30
cdr3_length: 14
clone_size: NA
j_call: TRBJ1-5
d_call: NA

cdr3_aa: CASSIEPGVKNIQYF
cdr3_nt: TGTGCCAGTAGTATAGAGCCAGGGGTCAAAAACATTCAGTACTTC
v_call: TRBV19
cdr3_length: 15
clone_size: NA
j_call: TRBJ2-4
d_call: NA